The 28 T cell receptor beta chains below all came from one sample that was sequenced in a study of blood T cell repertoires in COVID-19 (dated by TCRdb to about 2020). The library was built by means of the immunoSEQ multiplex PCR assay. Here the immuneACCESS table is served through TCRdb, limited to in-frame sequences with V and J called. Missing clones are a known gap in these copies; in checked studies unresolved V genes cover under half, and the rest lacks a known reason. In this sample the table shows approximately 250,000 clones, approximately 86% of which occur a single time. The top ten clones comprise roughly 8.5% of the sample. Source material: peripheral blood. Every receptor here comes from a man in his forties with active or convalescent COVID-19.

The gene calls are TRBV3-1 (or the pseudogene TRBV3-2) and TRBJ2-7, with 8 bases that match TRBD2. J was trimmed by 2 bases and V by 5 bases; bases with no gene match: 11. This CDR3 has 16 residues. Germline V gene data show CDR1 as LGHDT and CDR2 as YNNKEL (reference sequence). CDR3 in amino acids: CASSNTGGGRTYEQYF. CDR3 bases: TGTGCCAGCAGCAACACCGGGGGGGGAAGAACCTACGAGCAGTACTTC.

The rearrangement links TRBV24-1 to TRBJ1-6; D may be TRBD1 (6 bases). This CDR3 spans 14 amino acids. The V end was cut by 4 bases, the J end by 14 bases, with 17 bases between. Per the germline V gene, CDR1 is KGHDR and CDR2 is SFDVKD. Here the CDR3 reads CATSEGGPPGTLHF. The CDR3 nucleotides are TGTGCCACCAGTGAAGGGGGACCGCCTGGGACCCTCCACTTT.

The gene calls are TRBV5-1 and TRBJ2-2; 11 bases fit TRBD2. CDR1 is SGHRS and CDR2 is YFSETQ in the germline V gene. J gave up 6 bases and V 6 bases, and 7 bases lay outside the gene matches. The CDR3 runs to 15 residues. The DNA of the CDR3 is TGCGCCAGCAAAGGAGGTAGCGGGAGGGCCGGGGAGCTGTTTTTT. It is translated as CASKGGSGRAGELFF.

This chain joins TRBV7-9 and TRBJ2-5; D is perhaps TRBD1 (6 bases). Germline V gene data show CDR1 as SEHNR and CDR2 as FQNEAQ (reference sequence). Trimming shortened V by 5 bases and J by 10 bases, and 23 bases separated the two germline ends. This CDR3 is built from 15 residues. CDR3 in DNA: TGTGCCAGCAGCCCCTACCTAGATTTGGGGGCGGGCCAGTACTTC. Amino acid sequence: CASSPYLDLGAGQYF.

This chain connects TRBV6-5 to TRBJ1-5, with 11 nucleotides matching TRBD1. In germline, CDR1 is MNHEY, CDR2 SVGAGI. Unmatched junction bases numbered 9, after V lost 0 bases and J lost 11 bases. This CDR3 spans 16 amino acids. DNA of the CDR3: TGTGCCAGCAGTTACTCGTCGCCGGGACAGGGGGTTGCCCAGCATTTT. Encoded protein: CASSYSSPGQGVAQHF.

The genes are TRBV10-3 and TRBJ2-2; 7 nucleotides agree with TRBD1. The CDR3 totals 14 residues. J gave up 2 bases and V 9 bases, and 6 bases lay outside the gene matches. Germline-derived CDR1 and CDR2 are ENHRY and SYGVKD. The CDR3 region is CAIAGTENTGELFF. In DNA form, the CDR3 reads TGTGCCATAGCCGGGACAGAAAACACCGGGGAGCTGTTTTTT.

The chain carries TRBV29-1 and TRBJ2-4, with 8 positions matching TRBD1. The CDR3 runs 14 residues. CDR1 and CDR2 (germline): SQVTM, ANQGSEA. Trimming took 6 bases from V and 5 from J; bases not matched to a gene: 9. Here the CDR3 DNA reads TGCAGCGTACGACCGGGACAGGCACAAAACATTCAGTACTTC. It codes for CSVRPGQAQNIQYF.

This chain connects TRBV6-5 to TRBJ1-3; 9 bases agree with TRBD1. This CDR3 region has 15 residues. Germline CDR1 MNHEY, CDR2 SVGAGI. Trimming at V came to 5 bases and at J to 4 bases, leaving 6 bases not matched to a gene. For the CDR3, the DNA is TGTGCCAGCAGTAAGGGACAGGGAACAGGAAACACCATATATTTT. This codes for CASSKGQGTGNTIYF.

Only one count was recorded for this clone. The chain joins TRBV5-1 to TRBJ1-6, with D possibly matching TRBD1 (5 bases). Trimming stripped 4 bases from V and 15 bases from J, with 26 bases between. The CDR3 consists of 16 residues. CDR1 SGHRS and CDR2 YFSETQ come from the germline V gene. DNA of the CDR3: TGCGCCAGCAGCGAAATCGTAAGCGGGACCGGATCTCTCCTCCACTTT. It is translated as CASSEIVSGTGSLLHF.

This clone appeared a single time. V gene TRBV15 combines with J gene TRBJ1-5, with 8 bases identical to TRBD1. The CDR3 covers 15 residues. Per germline, CDR1 LNHNV and CDR2 YYDKDF (reference sequence). V shed 3 bases and J 3 bases; nucleotides not matched to a gene: 4. The CDR3, as DNA: TGTGCCACCAGCAGCGACAGGGGTGACAATCAGCCCCAGCATTTT. This encodes CATSSDRGDNQPQHF.

This rearrangement joins TRBV27 to TRBJ2-2, with 7 positions matching TRBD2. The junction had 6 bases not matched to a gene; V was cut back by 1 base and J by 1 base. Germline-derived CDR1 and CDR2 are MNHEY and SMNVEV (reference sequence). There are 17 residues in the CDR3. The CDR3 is CASSLWAGGKNTGELFF. The CDR3 DNA sequence: TGTGCCAGCAGTTTATGGGCCGGGGGGAAGAACACCGGGGAGCTGTTTTTT.

The chain couples TRBV12-3 or TRBV12-4 to TRBJ1-1, with D perhaps matching TRBD1 (6 bases). The V end was cut by 8 bases, the J end by 5 bases, with 15 bases between. This CDR3 region has 13 residues. As DNA, the CDR3 is TGTGCCAGCTTACAGGGAAGATCAACTGAAGCTTTCTTT. It specifies CASLQGRSTEAFF.

This sequence joins TRBV6-6 and TRBJ1-4, with D tentatively TRBD1 (5 bases). The CDR3 spans 17 residues. Germline V gene lookup returns CDR1 MNHNY and CDR2 SVGAGI (reference sequence). Trimming took off 5 bases at V and 0 bases at J, with 16 bases between the two ends. The CDR3 is CASSLLRGPTTNEKLFF. The CDR3, as DNA: TGTGCCAGCAGTCTACTAAGGGGCCCTACAACTAATGAAAAACTGTTTTTT.

The chain has TRBV15 and TRBJ1-5; TRBD1 aligns across 7 bases. The CDR3 is 15 residues long. Germline V lookup: CDR1 LNHNV, CDR2 YYDKDF (reference sequence). The trim removed 0 bases at V and 7 bases at J, leaving 6 bases unmatched. The CDR3 protein is CATSRDQGVGQPQHF. CDR3 sequence (DNA): TGTGCCACCAGCAGAGATCAGGGGGTAGGACAGCCCCAGCATTTT.

The chain combines TRBV24-1 with TRBJ1-5; TRBD1 matches at 7 bases. The CDR3 consists of 16 residues. Germline CDR1 is KGHDR and CDR2 is SFDVKD. With V trimmed by 3 bases and J by 2 bases, 6 bases remained unmatched. The CDR3: CATSDRQGDGNQPQHF. For the CDR3, the DNA is TGTGCCACCAGTGATCGACAGGGAGATGGCAATCAGCCCCAGCATTTT.

The rearrangement uses TRBV19 and TRBJ2-1, with 14 bases identical to TRBD2. V shed 4 bases and J 4 bases; nucleotides not matched to a gene: 3. From germline, CDR1 is LNHDA and CDR2 SQIVND (reference sequence). The CDR3 runs 16 residues. CDR3 protein: CASSRTSGRQYNEQFF. CDR3 coding DNA: TGTGCCAGTAGTAGGACTAGCGGGAGGCAATACAATGAGCAGTTCTTC.

This clone turned up a few times. J is TRBJ2-7 and V is TRBV6-5; 12 bases are shared with TRBD1. After removal of 10 bases from V and 6 bases from J, the junction contained 13 bases not matched to a gene. Germline V gives CDR1 MNHEY, CDR2 SVGAGI. CDR3 length: 15 residues. The CDR3 DNA is TGTGCCATCGTAGACCTGGGACAGGGGGCAAGCGAGCAGTACTTC. Translation gives CAIVDLGQGASEQYF.

The CDR3: CAWAGGRNQPQHF. CDR3 nucleotide sequence: TGTGCCTGGGCTGGGGGGAGGAATCAGCCCCAGCATTTT. The chain uses TRBV30 and TRBJ1-5; tentative D call: TRBD1 (5 bases). V lost 5 bases and J 4 bases, leaving 12 bases between the germline ends. CDR3 size: 13 residues. Germline CDR1 is GTSNPN and CDR2 is SVGIG (reference sequence).

This sequence joins TRBV5-1 and TRBJ2-2, with unresolved D. Germline assignment: CDR1 SGHRS and CDR2 YFSETQ. The CDR3 runs 16 residues. V was pared by 0 bases and J by 4 bases, with 13 bases between. The CDR3 DNA is TGCGCCAGCAGCTTGGCATTTAGTTACGGCACCGGGGAGCTGTTTTTT. Translating gives CASSLAFSYGTGELFF. The variable domain in full, with the rest retrieved from reference TRBV5-1 and TRBJ2-2, is KAGVTQTPRYLIKTRGQQVTLSCSPISGHRSVSWYQQTPGQGLQFLFEYFSETQRNKGNFPGRFSGRQFSNSRSEMNVSTLELGDSALYLCASSLAFSYGTGELFFGEGSRLTVL.

This chain joins TRBV9 and TRBJ2-5, with 12 nucleotides matching TRBD2. CDR1 is SGDLS and CDR2 is YYNGEE in the germline V gene. The V segment lost 3 bases and the J segment 2 bases; nucleotides outside the gene matches: 2. This CDR3 contains 15 residues. CDR3 in amino acids: CASSETSGGQETQYF. The CDR3 region has the DNA TGTGCCAGCAGCGAGACTAGCGGGGGTCAAGAGACCCAGTACTTC.

The chain uses TRBV3-1 (or the pseudogene TRBV3-2) and TRBJ1-3; D is undetermined. Per the germline V gene, CDR1 is LGHDT and CDR2 is YNNKEL (reference sequence). This CDR3 is built from 16 residues. The germline V and J ends were trimmed by 0 bases and 0 bases, with 9 bases remaining between them. In nucleotides, the CDR3 is TGTGCCAGCAGCCAAGACGTCAGGTTCTCTGGAAACACCATATATTTT. This encodes CASSQDVRFSGNTIYF.

V gene TRBV2 combines with J gene TRBJ2-1; D tentatively fits TRBD1 or TRBD2 (6 bases each). Germline V gives CDR1 SNHLY, CDR2 FYNNEI. V was clipped by 10 bases and J by 7 bases, with 11 bases between them. There are 11 residues in the CDR3. In DNA form, the CDR3 reads TGTGCCACCAGGAGGGGGAATGAGCAGTTCTTC. Its translation: CATRRGNEQFF.

The rearrangement joins TRBV6-5 to TRBJ2-7; tentative D call: TRBD2 (6 bases). CDR1 MNHEY and CDR2 SVGAGI come from the germline V gene. V gave up 5 bases and J gave up 6 bases, with 11 bases separating them. The CDR3 has 12 amino acids. CDR3 sequence: CASSIQGLEQYF. The CDR3 DNA follows: TGTGCCAGCAGTATTCAGGGACTCGAGCAGTACTTC.

The chain links TRBV5-1 to TRBJ2-2, with D perhaps TRBD2 (6 bases). Deletions cut 4 bases from V and 0 bases from J, with 13 bases between. The CDR3 runs to 16 residues. Germline V CDR1 and CDR2: SGHRS, YFSETQ. This chain's CDR3 is CASSIISGANTGELFF. The CDR3 bases are TGCGCCAGCAGCATAATTAGCGGCGCGAACACCGGGGAGCTGTTTTTT.

This clone was detected only once. This rearrangement joins TRBV28 to TRBJ2-7; TRBD2 matches at 7 bases. CDR1 is MDHEN and CDR2 is SYDVKM in the germline V gene. V gave up 5 bases and J gave up 3 bases; unmatched junction bases: 10. The CDR3 length is 15 residues. Here the CDR3 reads CASSPRERGGYEQYF. The CDR3 DNA reads as TGTGCCAGCAGTCCGAGGGAGCGGGGTGGCTACGAGCAGTACTTC.

The chain joins TRBV21-1 to TRBJ2-1; TRBD1, the D gene given by the table, was not confirmed from the DNA. TRBV21-1 represents a pseudogene. This CDR3 spans 14 amino acids. CDR3 nucleotides: TGTGCCAGCAGCAATCCCAGGCTAAACAATGAGCAGTTCTTC. Its protein product is CASSNPRLNNEQFF.

The V call is TRBV9, the J call TRBJ2-1; D call uncertain. The germline V gene has CDR1 SGDLS and CDR2 YYNGEE. V gave up 3 bases and J gave up 10 bases, with 11 bases separating them. The CDR3 runs 12 residues. CDR3 nucleotides: TGTGCCAGCAGCGCCGAGGTTCCGGAGCAGTTCTTC. Residues: CASSAEVPEQFF. The full variable domain, completed using reference TRBV9 and TRBJ2-1, is DSGVTQTPKHLITATGQRVTLRCSPRSGDLSVYWYQQSLDQGLQFLIQYYNGEERAKGNILERFSAQQFPDLHSELNLSSLELGDSALYFCASSAEVPEQFFGPGTRLTVL.

In DNA form, the CDR3 reads TGTGCCAGCAGACGTGGGGGGGCCATGAACACTGAAGCTTTCTTT. Translation: CASRRGGAMNTEAFF. The J gene is TRBJ1-1, the V gene TRBV27; D perhaps matches TRBD1 (6 bases). V lost 6 bases and J lost 0, with 14 bases in between. This CDR3 contains 15 residues. Germline CDR1 MNHEY, CDR2 SMNVEV (reference sequence).